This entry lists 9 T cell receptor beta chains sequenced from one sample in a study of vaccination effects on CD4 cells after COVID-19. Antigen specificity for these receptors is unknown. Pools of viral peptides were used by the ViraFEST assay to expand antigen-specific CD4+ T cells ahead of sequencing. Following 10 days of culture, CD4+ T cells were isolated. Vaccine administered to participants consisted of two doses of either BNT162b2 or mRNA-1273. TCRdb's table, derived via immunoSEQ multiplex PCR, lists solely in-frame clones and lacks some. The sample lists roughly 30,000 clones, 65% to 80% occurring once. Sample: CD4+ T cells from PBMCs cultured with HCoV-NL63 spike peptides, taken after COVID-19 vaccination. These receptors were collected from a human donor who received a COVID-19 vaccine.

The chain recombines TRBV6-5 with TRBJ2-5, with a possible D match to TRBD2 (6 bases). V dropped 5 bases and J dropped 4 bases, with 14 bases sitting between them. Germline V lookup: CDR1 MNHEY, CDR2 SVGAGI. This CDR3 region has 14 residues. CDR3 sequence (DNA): TGTGCCAGCAGTCTCTCAACCGGGGGAGAGACCCAGTACTTC. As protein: CASSLSTGGETQYF.

The CDR3 loop reads CASSPTTGSRGANVLTF. The CDR3 coding sequence is TGTGCCAGCTCACCTACGACAGGGAGTCGTGGGGCCAACGTCCTGACTTTC. The J gene is TRBJ2-6, the V gene TRBV18; 7 bases align to TRBD1. The CDR3 is made up of 17 amino acids. V shed 3 bases, J shed 3 bases, and the junction held 8 bases outside the gene matches. CDR1 is KGHSH and CDR2 is LQKENI in the germline V gene.

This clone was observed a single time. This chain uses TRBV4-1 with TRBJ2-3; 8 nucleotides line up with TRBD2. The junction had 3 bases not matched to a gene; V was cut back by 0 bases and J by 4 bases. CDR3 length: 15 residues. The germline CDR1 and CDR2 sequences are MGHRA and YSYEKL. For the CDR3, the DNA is TGCGCCAGCAGCCAAGAAGGAGCGGGGGCAGATACGCAGTATTTT. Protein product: CASSQEGAGADTQYF.

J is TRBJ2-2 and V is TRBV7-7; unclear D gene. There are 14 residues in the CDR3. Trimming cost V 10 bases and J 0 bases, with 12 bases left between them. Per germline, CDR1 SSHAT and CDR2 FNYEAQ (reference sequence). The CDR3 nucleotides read TGTGCCATAGATCAGGATACGAACACCGGGGAGCTGTTTTTT. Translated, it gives CAIDQDTNTGELFF.

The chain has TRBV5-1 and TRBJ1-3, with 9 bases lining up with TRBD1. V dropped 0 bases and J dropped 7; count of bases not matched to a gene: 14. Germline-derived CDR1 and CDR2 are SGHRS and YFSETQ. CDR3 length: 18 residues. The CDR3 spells CASSLGPPQGAFGNTIYF. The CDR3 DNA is TGCGCCAGCAGCTTGGGTCCACCACAGGGGGCTTTCGGGAACACCATATATTTT.

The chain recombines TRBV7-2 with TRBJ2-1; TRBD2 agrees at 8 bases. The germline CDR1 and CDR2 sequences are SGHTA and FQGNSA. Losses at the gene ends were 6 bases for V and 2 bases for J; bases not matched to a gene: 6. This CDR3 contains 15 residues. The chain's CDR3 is CASRFSGSTYNEQFF. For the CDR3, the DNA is TGTGCCAGCAGGTTCAGCGGGAGCACCTACAATGAGCAGTTCTTC.

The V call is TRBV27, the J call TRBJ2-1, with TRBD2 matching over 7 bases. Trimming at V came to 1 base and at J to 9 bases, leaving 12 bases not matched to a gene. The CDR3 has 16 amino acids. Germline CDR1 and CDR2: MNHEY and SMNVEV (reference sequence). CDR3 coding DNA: TGTGCCAGCAGTTTATGGATAACTAGCGTGGGCACTGAGCAGTTCTTC. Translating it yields CASSLWITSVGTEQFF.

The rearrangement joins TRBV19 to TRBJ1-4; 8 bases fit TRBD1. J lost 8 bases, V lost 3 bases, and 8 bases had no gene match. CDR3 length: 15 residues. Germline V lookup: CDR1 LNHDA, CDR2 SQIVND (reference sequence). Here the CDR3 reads CASSIPRGQVEKLFF. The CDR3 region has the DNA TGTGCCAGTAGTATTCCCAGGGGGCAGGTGGAAAAACTGTTTTTT.

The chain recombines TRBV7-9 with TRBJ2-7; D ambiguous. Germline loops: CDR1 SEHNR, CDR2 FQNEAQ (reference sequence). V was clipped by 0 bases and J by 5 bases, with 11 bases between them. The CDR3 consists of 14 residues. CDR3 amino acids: CASSLAIVWDEQYF. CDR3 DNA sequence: TGTGCCAGCAGCTTAGCAATCGTGTGGGACGAGCAGTACTTC.